The 4 T cell receptor beta chains below were found in one sample sequenced in a study of tissue T cells after allogeneic stem cell transplantation. The time point is: mouse harvest day 7 after allogeneic transplant. The graft held 10^6 splenic CD5+ T cells and 10^7 T-cell-depleted bone marrow cells. Assay: immunoSEQ multiplex PCR; the TCRdb copy retains only in-frame clones and omits some. The table records about 6,700 clones, about 45% of them present only once. The sample comprised gut tissue. The receptor source for this set is a female BALB/c mouse given C57BL/6 T cells with graft-versus-host disease after an allogeneic hematopoietic cell transplant.

A few counts support this clone. Gene names and germline match the mouse. The CDR3 end falls 1 residue outside the read, so it is completed with the germline J gene. This sequence joins TRBV20 and TRBJ2-7, with 12 bases lining up with TRBD2. Per germline, CDR1 GFQATS and CDR2 STVNSAI. V trimming: 0 bases; J trimming: 6 bases; junction bases outside the gene matches: 0. The CDR3 sequence is 13 residues long. The covered CDR3 bases are TGTGGTGCTAGGGAGGACTGGGGGGGTGAACAGTAC. It encodes CGAREDWGGEQY. The entire CDR3 protein is CGAREDWGGEQYF.

Turning to this clone: Gene names and germline match the mouse. The read terminates 1 residue before the CDR3 end, so the remaining end is supplied by the germline J gene. The chain couples TRBV26 to TRBJ2-1, with TRBD2 matching 9 bases. V was pared by 2 bases and J by 3 bases, with 2 bases of the junction left unmatched. In germline, CDR1 is KGHPV, CDR2 FQNQEV (reference sequence). The CDR3 has 15 residues. CDR3 loop: CASSLDWGSYAEQFF. The covered CDR3 bases are TGTGCCAGCAGTCTGGACTGGGGGAGCTATGCTGAGCAGTTC.

On this clone: Genes here carry mouse names. The CDR3 extends 1 residue past the end of the read, so its final part is completed from the germline J gene. The chain couples TRBV26 to TRBJ2-2, with TRBD1 as a possible D gene (5 bases). CDR3 length: 14 residues. CDR1 KGHPV and CDR2 FQNQEV come from the germline V gene (reference sequence). V dropped 5 bases and J dropped 1 base, with 8 bases sitting between them. The chain's CDR3 is CASSAQGNTGQLYF. The CDR3 DNA, read in part, is TGTGCCAGCAGTGCGCAGGGAAACACCGGGCAGCTCTAC. The entire variable domain, with the rest obtained from reference TRBV26 and TRBJ2-2, is as follows: NSKVIQTPRYLVKGQGQKAKMRCIPEKGHPVVFWYQQNKNNEFKFLINFQNQEVLQQIDMTEKRFSAECPSNSPCSLEIQSSEAGDSALYLCASSAQGNTGQLYFGEGSKLTVL.

Of note for this clone: Gene and germline names: mouse. The read stops 1 residue short of the end of the CDR3; the missing end is completed from the germline J gene. The V and J genes are TRBV26 and TRBJ1-6, with no clear D. TRBJ1-6 is an open reading frame whose function is uncertain. This CDR3 region has 13 residues. Trimming left V 2 bases short and J 3 bases short, with 2 bases between. CDR1 is KGHPV and CDR2 is FQNQEV in the germline V gene (reference sequence). The CDR3 bases that were read are TGTGCCAGCAGTCTGGGCTATAATTCGCCCCTCTAC. This codes for CASSLGYNSPLY. The whole CDR3 region reads CASSLGYNSPLYF.